The clone carrying this T cell receptor beta chain was found many times. Its antigen is not identified. TCRdb independently ran MiXCR on the PCR reads; one entry per CDR3 protein. The sample contains 30,000 to 35,000 distinct CDR3 sequences, around 50% of which appear only once. The sample comes from a study of esophageal squamous cell carcinoma under preoperative chemotherapy. About the study: Samples included peripheral blood T cells as well as tumor-infiltrating lymphocytes.

Notes on the study in general: After paclitaxel-nedaplatin, abundant clones were more likely to contract than amplify.

Sample time point: after preoperative PTX-NDP chemotherapy. Paclitaxel-nedaplatin chemotherapy was given to patients ahead of their surgery. The CDR3 is 13 residues long. V was shortened by 6 bases and J by 6 bases, with 12 bases between the two germline ends. CDR1 is MNHNS, CDR2 SASEGT, per germline. This TCR derives from a human donor with esophageal squamous cell carcinoma. The donor label of this sample is uncertain. This specimen was collected from a patient given preoperative chemotherapy. The rearrangement links TRBV6-1 to TRBJ2-1, with D perhaps matching TRBD1 (6 bases). The CDR3 sequence: CASRLDRSNEQFF. The CDR3, as DNA: TGTGCCAGCAGACTGGACAGATCCAATGAGCAGTTCTTC.